The T cell receptor beta chain under discussion was sequenced for a study of shared clonotypes between healthy human individuals. Donation came from healthy HIV-negative adults that had no recent acute infections or vaccinations. Sequencing used immunoSEQ multiplex PCR; TCRdb keeps in-frame clones, though not all of them. The top ten hold 0.61% of the sample, which has around 980,000 clones, more than 75% seen once. V lost 2 bases and J 0 bases, leaving 11 bases between the germline ends. This CDR3 has 15 amino acids. CDR1 is MNHEY, CDR2 SMNVEV, per germline (reference sequence). Sequenced material: memory CD4+ T cells from PBMCs. Subset denoted: CD45RA-negative fraction. The source is a young man in good health. Some clones in this sample may be carry-over from other donors' samples. The gene calls are TRBV27 and TRBJ2-7; D gene ambiguous. CDR3 sequence (DNA): TGTGCCAGCAGTTTAGGCAGCTCTAGCTCCTACGAGCAGTACTTC. This sequence encodes CASSLGSSSSYEQYF.